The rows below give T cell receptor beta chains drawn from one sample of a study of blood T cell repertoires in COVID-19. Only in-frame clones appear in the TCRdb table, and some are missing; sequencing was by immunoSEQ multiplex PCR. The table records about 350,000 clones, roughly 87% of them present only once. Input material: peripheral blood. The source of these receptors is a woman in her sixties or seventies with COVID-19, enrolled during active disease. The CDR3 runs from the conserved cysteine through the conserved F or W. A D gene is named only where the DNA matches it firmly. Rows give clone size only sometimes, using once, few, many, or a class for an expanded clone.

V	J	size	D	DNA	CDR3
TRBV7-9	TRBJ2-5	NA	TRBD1	TGTGCCAGCAGTACGACAGGGAGATTGGGAGAGACCCAGTACTTC	CASSTTGRLGETQYF
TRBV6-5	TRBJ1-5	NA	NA	TGTGCCAGCAAAAGGACAGACAGCAATCAGCCCCAGCATTTT	CASKRTDSNQPQHF
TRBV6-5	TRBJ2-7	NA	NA	TGTGCCAGCAGTTACCTGGAGGAAACCTACGAGCAGTACTTC	CASSYLEETYEQYF
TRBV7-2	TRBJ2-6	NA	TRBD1	TGTGCCAGCAGCTTAGTAGGGACAGGGGCATCCTCTGGGGCCAACGTCCTGACTTTC	CASSLVGTGASSGANVLTF
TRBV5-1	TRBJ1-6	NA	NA	TGCGCCAGCAGCTTGGAGTACTCGACCCTCCACTTT	CASSLEYSTLHF
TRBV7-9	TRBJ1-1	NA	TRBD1	TGTGCCAGCAGCTATGAAGACAGGGCCTCAGAAGCTTTCTTT	CASSYEDRASEAFF
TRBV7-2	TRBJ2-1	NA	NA	TGTGCCAGCAGCTTAGGCCAGGGATTTGAGCAGTTCTTC	CASSLGQGFEQFF
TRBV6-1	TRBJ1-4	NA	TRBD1	TGTGCCAGCAGTGAGAGACAGGGGCGTGGGGAAAAACTGTTTTTT	CASSERQGRGEKLFF
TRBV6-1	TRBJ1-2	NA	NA	TGTGCCAGCAGTGAAGAGGAAGGGGGGGCTCCTGGCTACACCTTC	CASSEEEGGAPGYTF
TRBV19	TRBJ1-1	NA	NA	TGTGCCAGTAGTACCTCTAAGTACGGGTTGGCCACTGAAGCTTTCTTT	CASSTSKYGLATEAFF
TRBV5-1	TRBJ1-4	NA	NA	TGCGCCAGCAGCTTGGGGCTGACTAATGAAAAACTGTTTTTT	CASSLGLTNEKLFF
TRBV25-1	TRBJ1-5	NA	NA	TGTGCCAGCAGTGACGGAGGGTATCAGCCCCAGCATTTT	CASSDGGYQPQHF
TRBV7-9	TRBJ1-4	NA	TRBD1	TGTGCCAGCAGCTTCGACAGGGGTGTGGGGGAAAAACTGTTTTTT	CASSFDRGVGEKLFF
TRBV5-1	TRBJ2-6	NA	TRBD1	TGCGCCAGCAACAGGGGCTCTGGGGCCAACGTCCTGACTTTC	CASNRGSGANVLTF
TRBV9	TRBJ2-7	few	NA	TGTGCCAGCAGCGTAGATCTAAGCGGCAACGAGCAGTACTTC	CASSVDLSGNEQYF
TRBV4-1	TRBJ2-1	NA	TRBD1	TGCGCCAGCAGCCACAGGGGGCGCGCCAATGAGCAGTTCTTC	CASSHRGRANEQFF
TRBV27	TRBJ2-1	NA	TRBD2	TGTGCCAGCAGTGTCAGAAGAGCGGGGGGGTACAATGAGCAGTTCTTC	CASSVRRAGGYNEQFF
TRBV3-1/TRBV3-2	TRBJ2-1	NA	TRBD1	TGTGCCAGCAGTCCCGACAGGGGGCTCTACAATGAGCAGTTCTTC	CASSPDRGLYNEQFF
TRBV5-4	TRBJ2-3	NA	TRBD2	TGTGCCAGCAGCTTGGGATCGAGGACTAGCGGCACAGATACGCAGTATTTT	CASSLGSRTSGTDTQYF
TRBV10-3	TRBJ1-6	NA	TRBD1	TGTGCCATCAGTGAGTCTACGGGACAGGGAGGTTCACCCCTCCACTTT	CAISESTGQGGSPLHF
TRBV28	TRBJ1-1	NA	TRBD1	TGTGCCAGCAGACCCGGGACAGGGGGCGCGAGCGGGGCTTTCTTT	CASRPGTGGASGAFF
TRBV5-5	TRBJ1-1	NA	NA	TGTGCCAGCATTCAGGCCGCTGAAGCTTTCTTT	CASIQAAEAFF
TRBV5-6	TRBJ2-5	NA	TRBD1	TGTGCCTCACGACAGGGCGTTGGGGAGACCCAGTACTTC	CASRQGVGETQYF
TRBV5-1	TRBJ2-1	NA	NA	TGCGCCAGCAGCTTCCCCAGGAATACGCCGCTCTCCTACAATGAGCAGTTCTTC	CASSFPRNTPLSYNEQFF
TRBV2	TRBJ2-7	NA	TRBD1	TGTGCCAGCAGTGCCCAGGGGGCGGGTTCAGAGTACTTC	CASSAQGAGSEYF
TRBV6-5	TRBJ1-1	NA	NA	TGTGCCAGCAGCTTATCACTACAATTGAACACTGAAGCTTTCTTT	CASSLSLQLNTEAFF
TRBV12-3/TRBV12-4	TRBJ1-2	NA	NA	TGTGCCAGCAGTTCAGGGTCCTATGGCTACACCTTC	CASSSGSYGYTF
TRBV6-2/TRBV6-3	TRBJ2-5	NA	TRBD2	TGTGCCAGCAGTTATTCGCGGGGGGGCCTGAGGCGGTTGGAGACCCAGTACTTC	CASSYSRGGLRRLETQYF
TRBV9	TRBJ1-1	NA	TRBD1	TGTGCCAGCAGCGCGCCGGGACAGCTAAACACTGAAGCTTTCTTT	CASSAPGQLNTEAFF
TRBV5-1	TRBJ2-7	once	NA	TGCGCCAGCAGCTCATCCCAGGGGCGCCGAGACTACGAGCAGTACTTC	CASSSSQGRRDYEQYF
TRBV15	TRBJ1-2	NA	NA	TGTGCCACCAGCAGCACGAGGTATAACTATGGCTACACCTTC	CATSSTRYNYGYTF
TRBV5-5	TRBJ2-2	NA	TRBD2	TGTGCCAGCAGCCTTGGGACTAGCGGGGCAAGTGCCATCGCCGGGGAGCTGTTTTTT	CASSLGTSGASAIAGELFF
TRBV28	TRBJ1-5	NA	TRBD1	TGTGCCAGCAGCCCCCCCGAGGGGGCGCAGTCTCTGAGCAATCAGCCCCAGCATTTT	CASSPPEGAQSLSNQPQHF
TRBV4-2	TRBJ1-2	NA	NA	TGTGCCAGCAGCCAAGACATAGGGGCCCCGGATGGCTACACCTTC	CASSQDIGAPDGYTF
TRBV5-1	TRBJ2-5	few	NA	TGCGCCAGCAGCTTGGGAGGTCTCAAAGAGACCCAGTACTTC	CASSLGGLKETQYF
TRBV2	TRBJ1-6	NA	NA	TGTGCCAGCAGTGAAGAGGTCAGGGGAGACTATAATTCACCCCTCCACTTT	CASSEEVRGDYNSPLHF
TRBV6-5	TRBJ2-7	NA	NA	TGTGCCAGCAGCCCCCTAGGTTACGAGCAGTACTTC	CASSPLGYEQYF
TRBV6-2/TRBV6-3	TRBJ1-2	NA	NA	TGTGCCAGCAGTTCAGGGTACTATGGCTACACCTTC	CASSSGYYGYTF
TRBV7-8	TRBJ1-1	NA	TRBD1	TGTGCCAGCAGCCCCCGCGGCCTAACGCGGGACAGGCCTTCGAACACTGAAGCTTTCTTT	CASSPRGLTRDRPSNTEAFF
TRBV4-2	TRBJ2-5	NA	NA	TGTGCCAGCAGCCATGATTCGGGTCAAGAGACCCAGTACTTC	CASSHDSGQETQYF
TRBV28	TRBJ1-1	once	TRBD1	TGTGCCAGCAGTTTGGGACAGACGAACACTGAAGCTTTCTTT	CASSLGQTNTEAFF
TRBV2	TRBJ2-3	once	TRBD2	TGTGCCAGCAGAGCTCGGACTAGCGGGGGATCCGATACGCAGTATTTT	CASRARTSGGSDTQYF
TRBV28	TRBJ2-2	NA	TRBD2	TGTGCCAGCAGTTTTTCGGGAGGCGGACCGAACACCGGGGAGCTGTTTTTT	CASSFSGGGPNTGELFF
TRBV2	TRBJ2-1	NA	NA	TGTGCCAGCAGTGAAGCATCCCGGGGTTATTACAATGAGCAGTTCTTC	CASSEASRGYYNEQFF
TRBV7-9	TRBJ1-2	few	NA	TGTGCCAGCAGTCCTACAGGGCCTGGCTATGGCTACACCTTC	CASSPTGPGYGYTF
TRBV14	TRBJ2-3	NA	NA	TGTGCCAGCAGCTCGGCAGAGGGTTTCACAGATACGCAGTATTTT	CASSSAEGFTDTQYF
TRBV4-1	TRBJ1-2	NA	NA	TGCGCCAGCAGCCAAGGGGGGGGCCCCTATGGCTACACCTTC	CASSQGGGPYGYTF
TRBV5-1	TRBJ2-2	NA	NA	TGCGCCAGCAGCTTGGCGGGGGGCTCCGGGGAGCTGTTTTTT	CASSLAGGSGELFF
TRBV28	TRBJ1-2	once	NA	TGTGCCAGCTCTGGAAGGGGCTATGGCTACACCTTC	CASSGRGYGYTF
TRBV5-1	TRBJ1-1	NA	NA	TGCGCCAGCAGCCTCGACCTGATTGCAGGAACTGAAGCTTTCTTT	CASSLDLIAGTEAFF
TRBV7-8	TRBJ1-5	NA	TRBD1	TGTGCCAGCAGCTTTGACAGGGGGAGTCAGCCCCAGCATTTT	CASSFDRGSQPQHF
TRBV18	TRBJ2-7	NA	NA	TGTGCCAGCTCACCACCCGGGGCGGGGGCTTACGAGCAGTACTTC	CASSPPGAGAYEQYF